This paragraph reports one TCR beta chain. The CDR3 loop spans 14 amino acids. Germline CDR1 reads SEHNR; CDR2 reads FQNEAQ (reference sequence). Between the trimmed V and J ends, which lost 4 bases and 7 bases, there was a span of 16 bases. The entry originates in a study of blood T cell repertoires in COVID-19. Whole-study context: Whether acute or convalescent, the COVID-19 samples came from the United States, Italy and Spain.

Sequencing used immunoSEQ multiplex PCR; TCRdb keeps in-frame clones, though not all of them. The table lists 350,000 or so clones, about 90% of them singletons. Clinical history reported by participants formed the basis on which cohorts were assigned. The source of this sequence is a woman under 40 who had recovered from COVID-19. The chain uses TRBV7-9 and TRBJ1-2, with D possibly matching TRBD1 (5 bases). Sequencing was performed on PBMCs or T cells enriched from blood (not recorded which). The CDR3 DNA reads TGTGCCAGCAGCTCCCGCGGGCAGGGAGGTGGCTACACCTTC. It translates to CASSSRGQGGGYTF.